The 10 T cell receptor beta chains below all came from one sample that was sequenced in a study of cytomegalovirus exposure and HLA in healthy donors. Amplification used 60 Vbeta primers and 13 Jbeta primers. TCRdb's table, derived via immunoSEQ multiplex PCR, lists solely in-frame clones and lacks some. The sample contains tens of thousands of clones, 75% to 80% of which appear only once. The sample comprised PBMCs. The source is a woman in her forties in good health and CMV-seropositive.

This clone was seen a handful of times. The chain is built from TRBV2 and TRBJ2-7; 7 nucleotides line up with TRBD1. The CDR3 covers 15 residues. Looked up from germline, CDR1 is SNHLY and CDR2 is FYNNEI. With V trimmed by 4 bases and J by 0 bases, 6 bases remained unmatched. CDR3 DNA: TGTGCCAGCAGTGCACCTCGGGACAGCTCCTACGAGCAGTACTTC. This encodes CASSAPRDSSYEQYF.

The V and J genes are TRBV5-6 and TRBJ1-2, with D possibly TRBD1 on 6 matching bases. This CDR3 is built from 12 residues. Trimming took off 5 bases at V and 1 base at J, with 6 bases between the two ends. Germline assignment: CDR1 SGHDT and CDR2 YYEEEE. CDR3 sequence reads: CASRDSNYGYTF. CDR3 bases: TGTGCCAGCAGGGACAGTAACTATGGCTACACCTTC.

In its sample, this clone was seen once. This chain joins TRBV4-1 and TRBJ2-7, with 9 bases matching TRBD1. This CDR3 spans 15 amino acids. With 4 bases clipped from V and 7 bases from J, the junction kept 11 bases outside the gene matches. Looked up from germline, CDR1 is MGHRA and CDR2 is YSYEKL. CDR3: CASSLVGQGVSEQYF. The CDR3 DNA reads TGCGCCAGCAGCCTCGTGGGACAGGGAGTGAGTGAGCAGTACTTC.

Here the CDR3 reads CASSIAPGISNQPQHF. The DNA of the CDR3 is TGTGCCAGTAGTATAGCCCCCGGGATCAGCAATCAGCCCCAGCATTTT. This chain uses TRBV19 with TRBJ1-5; D is uncertain. This CDR3 is built from 16 residues. V gave up 1 base and J gave up 1 base, with 11 bases separating them. Germline V gene lookup returns CDR1 LNHDA and CDR2 SQIVND (reference sequence).

The CDR3, as DNA: TGCGCCAGCAGCTTAGGAGGCTTAAGTGAGCAGTTCTTC. Its protein is CASSLGGLSEQFF. The V gene is TRBV5-1, the J gene TRBJ2-1; maybe TRBD2 (5 bases). V was trimmed by 2 bases and J by 9 bases, leaving 12 bases between them. The germline gives CDR1 SGHRS, CDR2 YFSETQ. CDR3 length: 13 residues.

The chain is built from TRBV10-3 and TRBJ1-6; 9 nucleotides agree with TRBD1. CDR1 and CDR2 (germline): ENHRY, SYGVKD. With V trimmed by 7 bases and J by 10 bases, 8 bases remained unmatched. CDR3 length equals 14 residues. CDR3 in DNA: TGTGCCATCACTCCGGGACAGGGTGAATCACCCCTCCACTTT. Translation: CAITPGQGESPLHF.

The rearrangement links TRBV2 to TRBJ2-6; no firm D call. Trimming stripped 3 bases from V and 0 bases from J, with 9 bases between. Germline CDR1 reads SNHLY; CDR2 reads FYNNEI. This CDR3 contains 16 residues. The CDR3 loop is CASSELVSSGANVLTF. CDR3 nucleotide sequence: TGTGCCAGCAGTGAGCTAGTCAGCTCTGGGGCCAACGTCCTGACTTTC.

This chain connects TRBV29-1 to TRBJ2-5, with 9 bases lining up with TRBD1. The CDR3 spans 12 residues. Germline V gene data show CDR1 as SQVTM and CDR2 as ANQGSEA. The V gene end was trimmed by 7 bases and the J gene end by 2 bases; junction bases not matched to a gene: 2. CDR3 amino acids: CSAGTGQETQYF. The CDR3 DNA reads TGCAGCGCGGGGACAGGGCAAGAGACCCAGTACTTC.

Concerning this clone itself: No conserved phenylalanine or tryptophan ends this CDR3, so it is likely a read error. The V and J genes are TRBV15 and TRBJ1-1; TRBD1 matches 8 bases. The V gene's germline CDR1 is LNHNV and CDR2 YYDKDF (reference sequence). The CDR3 has 14 residues. The junction had 5 bases not matched to a gene; V was cut back by 4 bases and J by 4 bases. CDR3 bases: TGTGCCACCAGCAAGGACAGGGTCGGCACTGAAGCTTTCGTT. Protein sequence: CATSKDRVGTEAFV.

In its sample, this clone was seen a few times. The chain joins TRBV19 to TRBJ2-3, with 10 bases matching TRBD2. V shed 5 bases, J shed 7 bases, and the junction held 9 bases outside the gene matches. This CDR3 has 15 amino acids. The germline CDR1 and CDR2 sequences are LNHDA and SQIVND (reference sequence). The CDR3 spells CASSRPSGGVYTQYF. The DNA of the CDR3 is TGTGCCAGTAGTCGTCCTAGCGGGGGTGTGTATACGCAGTATTTT.